A single T cell receptor (beta chain) is shown here with its context. The record originates from a study of OX40 agonist ivuxolimab in advanced cancers. Study-wide background: A mean age of 60 years, range roughly 23 to 85, was recorded, and more than 80% were male. Having had anti-PD-1, anti-PD-L1 or anti-CTLA-4 therapy before was allowed, and approximately 40% had some.

Patients with a history of autoimmune disease or on systemic immunosuppression were excluded. The V and J ends lost 3 bases and 9 bases, in that order; junction bases with no gene match: 13. The CDR3 length is 16 residues. Germline V gene lookup returns CDR1 KGHSH and CDR2 LQKENI. Sequencing was performed with immunoSEQ multiplex PCR; in TCRdb, only in-frame clones are kept and a portion is missing. The sample includes around 83,000 clones, about 88% of them seen just once. The source is an adult with an advanced solid tumor such as melanoma, head and neck, liver or kidney cancer. The chain uses TRBV18 and TRBJ2-1, with 8 bases fitting TRBD2. The sample in question was CD4+ or CD8+ T cells sorted from blood, obtained in a trial of the OX40 agonist ivuxolimab. The CDR3 loop reads CASSPPGSGSTGEQFF. The CDR3 DNA reads TGTGCCAGCTCACCCCCAGGCAGCGGGAGTACGGGTGAGCAGTTCTTC.